The clone carrying this T cell receptor beta chain was found many times. The data originate from a study of blood T cell repertoires in COVID-19. Study details: T cells, B-cell-depleted T cells, or PBMCs provided the cDNA or gDNA that served as material.

Trimming at V came to 6 bases and at J to 1 base, leaving 7 bases not matched to a gene. This CDR3 has 16 amino acids. CDR1 and CDR2 from the germline V gene are SEHNR and FQNEAQ (reference sequence). Per the study methods: Estimates of nucleated cell counts were drawn from the amplification of reference gene primers. Clones were sequenced by immunoSEQ multiplex PCR, and TCRdb holds only the in-frame ones, with some missing. V, J and clone size are taken as reported in that table, and D and trimming were inferred from the DNA itself. The data show around 170,000 clones, with 86% seen just once and roughly 4% held by the top ten.

The sequenced sample consisted of peripheral blood. This sequence was found in a woman aged 65 to 85 with acute or convalescent COVID-19. This sequence joins TRBV7-9 and TRBJ1-1; 11 bases line up with TRBD1. Written as DNA, the CDR3 is TGTGCCAGCAGGTCCGGGACAGGGGGACGGAACACTGAAGCTTTCTTT. It yields the protein CASRSGTGGRNTEAFF.